These 24 T cell receptor beta chains share one sample of origin, sequenced in a study of technical replicates of blood from several donors. Assay: immunoSEQ multiplex PCR; the TCRdb copy retains only in-frame clones and omits some. The data hold some 80,000 clones, with approximately 97% observed a single time. Sequencing was carried out using T cells isolated from PBMCs. These receptors were collected from a human donor in good health.

This chain links TRBV7-2 with TRBJ2-2; 8 nucleotides line up with TRBD2. V dropped 2 bases and J dropped 6; count of bases not matched to a gene: 2. In germline, CDR1 is SGHTA, CDR2 FQGNSA. This CDR3 contains 14 residues. This CDR3 reads CASSLSLAAGELFF. The DNA for the CDR3 is TGTGCCAGCAGCTTATCACTAGCGGCCGGGGAGCTGTTTTTT.

The rearrangement uses TRBV11-2 and TRBJ2-7, with TRBD2 matching over 7 bases. Germline V CDR1 and CDR2: SGHAT, FQNNGV. The CDR3 is 16 amino acids. V trimming: 0 bases; J trimming: 1 base; junction bases outside the gene matches: 6. The CDR3 loop is CASSLEPGLGSYEQYF. The CDR3 coding sequence is TGTGCCAGCAGCTTAGAACCTGGACTAGGGTCCTACGAGCAGTACTTC.

This sequence joins TRBV5-1 and TRBJ2-1, with 10 bases fitting TRBD2. J was trimmed by 5 bases and V by 7 bases; bases with no gene match: 6. The germline V gene has CDR1 SGHRS and CDR2 YFSETQ. CDR3 length equals 14 residues. The CDR3: CASLSGGADNEQFF. In DNA form, the CDR3 reads TGCGCCAGCCTCAGCGGGGGGGCAGACAATGAGCAGTTCTTC. Drawing the rest from reference TRBV5-1 and TRBJ2-1, the complete variable domain is KAGVTQTPRYLIKTRGQQVTLSCSPISGHRSVSWYQQTPGQGLQFLFEYFSETQRNKGNFPGRFSGRQFSNSRSEMNVSTLELGDSALYLCASLSGGADNEQFFGPGTRLTVL.

A word on this clone: The sample has other DNA sequences that encode this CDR3 too. The chain uses TRBV5-1 and TRBJ1-1; D call uncertain. The ends were cut back, 0 bases at V and 1 base at J, with 4 bases in the middle. Germline V CDR1 and CDR2: SGHRS, YFSETQ. The CDR3 sequence is 13 residues long. CDR3 nucleotides: TGCGCCAGCAGCTTGGGCGGGAACACTGAAGCTTTCTTT. Amino acids: CASSLGGNTEAFF.

The V gene is TRBV4-1, the J gene TRBJ2-7, with 11 bases lining up with TRBD2. V trimming: 1 base; J trimming: 6 bases; junction bases outside the gene matches: 5. There are 15 residues in the CDR3. CDR1 and CDR2 from the germline V gene are MGHRA and YSYEKL. The CDR3 here is CASSQGLAGGLEQYF. CDR3 DNA: TGCGCCAGCAGCCAAGGATTAGCGGGAGGGCTCGAGCAGTACTTC.

This rearrangement joins TRBV19 to TRBJ1-5; D gene unclear. The CDR3 length is 15 residues. CDR1 LNHDA and CDR2 SQIVND come from the germline V gene (reference sequence). V lost 5 bases to trimming and J lost 5 bases, with 16 bases between them. CDR3 bases: TGTGCCAGTAGTCCCGAGGGCAAACGGTATCAGCCCCAGCATTTT. This codes for CASSPEGKRYQPQHF.

This chain connects TRBV5-6 to TRBJ1-1, with 7 positions matching TRBD1. In germline, CDR1 is SGHDT, CDR2 YYEEEE. This CDR3 is 14 amino acids long. The trim removed 4 bases at V and 4 bases at J, leaving 7 bases unmatched. CDR3 loop: CASSTLQGSTEAFF. The CDR3 DNA reads TGTGCCAGCAGCACGTTACAGGGGTCCACTGAAGCTTTCTTT.

The rearrangement uses TRBV6-6 and TRBJ2-2; 9 positions agree with TRBD2. The CDR3 loop spans 15 amino acids. The V gene end was trimmed by 7 bases and the J gene end by 3 bases; junction bases not matched to a gene: 6. CDR1 and CDR2 from the germline V gene are MNHNY and SVGAGI (reference sequence). In DNA, the CDR3 is TGTGCCAGCACCTTAGCGGGGGTGTACACCGGGGAGCTGTTTTTT. It is translated as CASTLAGVYTGELFF.

This CDR3 is CASSHLTVASTDTQYF. CDR3 nucleotide sequence: TGCGCCAGCAGCCACCTAACAGTCGCTTCCACAGATACGCAGTATTTT. This chain joins TRBV4-1 and TRBJ2-3, with D unclear. The V gene lost 3 bases and the J gene lost 2 bases, with 15 bases spanning the gap. CDR1 is MGHRA and CDR2 is YSYEKL in the germline V gene. The CDR3 extends over 16 amino acids.

V usage is TRBV5-1 and J usage is TRBJ2-2; 11 bases are shared with TRBD1. The V segment lost 0 bases and the J segment 6 bases; nucleotides outside the gene matches: 4. This CDR3 is 16 amino acids long. Germline CDR1 and CDR2: SGHRS and YFSETQ. The CDR3 loop reads CASSLAGTGGSGELFF. The CDR3, as DNA: TGCGCCAGCAGCTTGGCCGGGACAGGGGGTTCCGGGGAGCTGTTTTTT.

The rearrangement uses TRBV6-5 and TRBJ1-2, with 7 nucleotides matching TRBD1. V dropped 2 bases and J dropped 2; count of bases not matched to a gene: 2. Per germline, CDR1 MNHEY and CDR2 SVGAGI. CDR3 length equals 14 residues. The CDR3 nucleotides read TGTGCCAGCAGTTACCTACAGGGGAACTATGGCTACACCTTC. Translation gives CASSYLQGNYGYTF.

The genes are TRBV29-1 and TRBJ1-1; the match to TRBD1 covers 10 bases. This CDR3 region has 15 residues. CDR1 SQVTM and CDR2 ANQGSEA come from the germline V gene. Germline trimming cut 8 bases from V and 4 bases from J; bases unmatched to any gene: 13. CDR3 in amino acids: CSLGIRDRGGTEAFF. The CDR3 DNA sequence: TGCAGCCTTGGAATAAGGGACAGGGGAGGCACTGAAGCTTTCTTT.

The chain carries TRBV6-5 and TRBJ2-1; tentative D call: TRBD1 (5 bases). Germline CDR1 MNHEY, CDR2 SVGAGI. The CDR3 is 13 residues long. Trimming removed 4 bases at V and 7 bases at J, with 11 bases between. CDR3 coding DNA: TGTGCCAGCAGTTTGACAGCAGCGAATGAGCAGTTCTTC. This encodes CASSLTAANEQFF.

The chain uses TRBV28 and TRBJ2-7; D may be TRBD1 (5 bases). V was cut by 4 bases and J by 6 bases, with 10 bases left in between. The CDR3 runs 12 residues. Germline CDR1 and CDR2: MDHEN and SYDVKM. CDR3 nucleotides: TGTGCCAGCAGTTCCCCAGGGTTCGAGCAGTACTTC. This sequence encodes CASSSPGFEQYF.

V usage is TRBV12-5 and J usage is TRBJ1-2; 8 bases are shared with TRBD1. CDR1 and CDR2 (germline): LGHNT, FRNRAP. J was trimmed by 0 bases and V by 5 bases; bases with no gene match: 8. The CDR3 runs to 16 residues. The CDR3 DNA reads as TGTGCTAGTGGTCAACGGACAGGGACAACTAACTATGGCTACACCTTC. It encodes CASGQRTGTTNYGYTF.

The CDR3 DNA sequence: TGTGCCAGCAGTTTAACCGGGGAGCTGTTTTTT. It is translated as CASSLTGELFF. V and J are TRBV6-6 and TRBJ2-2; D is ambiguous. CDR3 length: 11 residues. V was trimmed by 4 bases and J by 5 bases, leaving 2 bases between them. Looked up from germline, CDR1 is MNHNY and CDR2 is SVGAGI (reference sequence).

V gene TRBV10-3 combines with J gene TRBJ1-1; D unresolved. This CDR3 contains 13 residues. V was clipped by 6 bases and J by 7 bases, with 15 bases between them. Germline V gives CDR1 ENHRY, CDR2 SYGVKD. The CDR3, as DNA: TGTGCCATCAGGAAGGTAACAGCCGGTGAAGCTTTCTTT. This codes for CAIRKVTAGEAFF.

The chain joins TRBV28 to TRBJ1-3, with 7 bases matching TRBD1. The V gene end was trimmed by 5 bases and the J gene end by 0 bases; junction bases not matched to a gene: 7. Germline CDR1 is MDHEN and CDR2 is SYDVKM. This CDR3 contains 16 residues. CDR3 amino acids: CASSLNRGSSGNTIYF. The CDR3 DNA follows: TGTGCCAGCAGTCTCAACAGGGGTAGCTCTGGAAACACCATATATTTT.

This chain uses TRBV10-1 with TRBJ2-7, with no clear D. This CDR3 is 11 amino acids long. V was cut by 8 bases and J by 1 base, with 6 bases left in between. In germline, CDR1 is WNHNN, CDR2 SYGVQD (reference sequence). The CDR3 region is CASRGSYEQYF. The DNA of the CDR3 is TGCGCCAGCCGCGGTTCCTACGAGCAGTACTTC.

The rearrangement joins TRBV6-1 to TRBJ2-1; tentatively, D is TRBD1 (5 bases). CDR3 length: 13 amino acids. Trimming shortened V by 1 base and J by 10 bases, and 11 bases separated the two germline ends. CDR1 and CDR2 from the germline V gene are MNHNS and SASEGT. The CDR3 sequence: CASSEVLRAEQFF. The CDR3 region has the DNA TGTGCCAGCAGTGAAGTTCTCAGGGCCGAGCAGTTCTTC.

CDR3 sequence: CASSLGENEQFF. In nucleotides, the CDR3 is TGTGCCAGCAGCTTAGGAGAGAATGAGCAGTTCTTC. The V and J genes are TRBV7-9 and TRBJ2-1; D unclear. The CDR3 extends over 12 amino acids. V lost 1 base, J lost 7 bases, and 5 bases lay in between. The germline gives CDR1 SEHNR, CDR2 FQNEAQ (reference sequence).

This clone has just one count. The chain joins TRBV10-1 to TRBJ2-7; D perhaps matches TRBD2 (5 bases). CDR3 length: 13 residues. Trimming shortened V by 10 bases and J by 4 bases, and 17 bases separated the two germline ends. Germline CDR1 is WNHNN and CDR2 is SYGVQD (reference sequence). CDR3 in DNA: TGCGCCACCCGGCCAGGACTCGGGTACGAGCAGTACTTC. Translated: CATRPGLGYEQYF.

The rearrangement uses TRBV27 and TRBJ1-2, with 8 bases matching TRBD1. The CDR3 extends over 15 amino acids. From germline, CDR1 is MNHEY and CDR2 SMNVEV (reference sequence). V shed 6 bases, J shed 3 bases, and the junction held 9 bases outside the gene matches. CDR3 nucleotides: TGTGCCAGCAGCCAAACAGGGGGTATTTACTATGGCTACACCTTC. Amino acid sequence: CASSQTGGIYYGYTF.

The gene calls are TRBV6-1 and TRBJ1-4; perhaps TRBD1 as D (5 bases). This CDR3 is 15 amino acids long. Germline lookup yields CDR1 MNHNS and CDR2 SASEGT. V was clipped by 0 bases and J by 4 bases, with 9 bases between them. Here the CDR3 DNA reads TGTGCCAGCAGTGAAGCGGGGACTCTTAATGAAAAACTGTTTTTT. Protein: CASSEAGTLNEKLFF.